The 30 T cell receptor beta chains listed next were all sequenced from one sample in a study of cytomegalovirus exposure and HLA in healthy donors. The PCR was carried out with 60 Vbeta primers and 13 Jbeta primers. Sequenced by immunoSEQ multiplex PCR; TCRdb stores in-frame clones only, minus some. The table lists about 110,000 clones, about 70% of them singletons. Sequenced input: PBMCs. These TCRs come from a woman aged 40 to 55 in good health and CMV-seronegative.

The gene calls are TRBV10-3 and TRBJ2-1, with 8 nucleotides matching TRBD1. V lost 6 bases and J lost 5; bases outside the gene matches: 15. This CDR3 spans 17 amino acids. The germline CDR1 and CDR2 sequences are ENHRY and SYGVKD. The CDR3 sequence: CAISEKPGQGANNEQFF. The DNA for the CDR3 is TGTGCCATCAGCGAGAAGCCCGGGCAGGGGGCGAACAATGAGCAGTTCTTC.

CDR3 nucleotide sequence: TGTGCCAGTAGTATAACAGGGCTTTCAGGTGAGCAGTTCTTC. This gives the protein CASSITGLSGEQFF. The chain uses TRBV19 and TRBJ2-1, with D tentatively TRBD1 (6 bases). The CDR3 length is 14 residues. Germline CDR1 is LNHDA and CDR2 is SQIVND (reference sequence). Trimming cost V 2 bases and J 9 bases, with 14 bases left between them.

This clone was recorded only once. The chain uses TRBV7-3 and TRBJ1-6; 9 bases line up with TRBD1. Germline CDR1 is SGHTA and CDR2 is FQGTGA. This CDR3 has 13 amino acids. V shed 7 bases, J shed 10 bases, and the junction held 5 bases outside the gene matches. The CDR3 DNA reads TGTGCCAGCAACACAGGGGGCTTCTCACCCCTCCACTTT. Encoded protein: CASNTGGFSPLHF. Supplemented by reference TRBV7-3 and TRBJ1-6, the full variable domain reads GAGVSQTPSNKVTEKGKYVELRCDPISGHTALYWYRQSLGQGPEFLIYFQGTGAADDSGLPNDRFFAVRPEGSVSTLKIQRTERGDSAVYLCASNTGGFSPLHFGNGTRLTVT.

The rearrangement uses TRBV11-2 and TRBJ1-1; 7 nucleotides align to TRBD1. Unmatched junction bases numbered 6, after V lost 4 bases and J lost 1 base. The CDR3 is made up of 15 amino acids. Germline loops: CDR1 SGHAT, CDR2 FQNNGV. CDR3 DNA sequence: TGTGCCAGCAGCTATTCGACAGGGAAGAACACTGAAGCTTTCTTT. Residues: CASSYSTGKNTEAFF. Using reference TRBV11-2 and TRBJ1-1 for the parts outside the CDR3, the full variable domain is EAGVAQSPRYKIIEKRQSVAFWCNPISGHATLYWYQQILGQGPKLLIQFQNNGVVDDSQLPKDRFSAERLKGVDSTLKIQPAKLEDSAVYLCASSYSTGKNTEAFFGQGTRLTVV.

The V gene is TRBV28, the J gene TRBJ2-7, with D perhaps matching TRBD2 (6 bases). The V end was cut by 2 bases, the J end by 3 bases, with 8 bases between. Germline values: CDR1 MDHEN, CDR2 SYDVKM. The CDR3 loop spans 13 amino acids. For the CDR3, the DNA is TGTGCCAGCAGTTTAGCGACTAGCTACGAGCAGTACTTC. This translates into CASSLATSYEQYF.

The V and J genes are TRBV12-5 and TRBJ2-3; 11 nucleotides agree with TRBD2. There are 17 residues in the CDR3. Germline-derived CDR1 and CDR2 are LGHNT and FRNRAP. Germline trimming cut 5 bases from V and 3 bases from J; bases unmatched to any gene: 10. The CDR3 reads CASGPPPGTSGTDTQYF. As DNA, the CDR3 is TGTGCTAGTGGTCCGCCGCCCGGGACTAGCGGAACAGATACGCAGTATTTT. Together with reference TRBV12-5 and TRBJ2-3, the CDR3 gives the full variable domain: DARVTQTPRHKVTEMGQEVTMRCQPILGHNTVFWYRQTMMQGLELLAYFRNRAPLDDSGMPKDRFSAEMPDATLATLKIQPSEPRDSAVYFCASGPPPGTSGTDTQYFGPGTRLTVL.

The V gene is TRBV7-9, the J gene TRBJ2-3; D might be TRBD2 (6 bases). The CDR3 spans 15 residues. V lost 5 bases to trimming and J lost 2 bases, with 14 bases between them. CDR1 and CDR2 from the germline V gene are SEHNR and FQNEAQ (reference sequence). In nucleotides, the CDR3 is TGTGCCAGCAGCCCTATGGGGGGTCTCACAGATACGCAGTATTTT. This translates into CASSPMGGLTDTQYF.

The chain has TRBV7-6 and TRBJ1-1, with D tentatively TRBD1 (6 bases). The germline V gene encodes CDR1 SGHVS and CDR2 FNYEAQ. Deletions cut 1 base from V and 0 bases from J, with 18 bases between. The CDR3 sequence is 18 residues long. The CDR3 DNA reads as TGTGCCAGCAGCTTAGTGGGCAGGGGAAACAGTTTGAACACTGAAGCTTTCTTT. This encodes CASSLVGRGNSLNTEAFF. The full variable domain, completed using reference TRBV7-6 and TRBJ1-1, is GAGVSQSPRYKVTKRGQDVALRCDPISGHVSLYWYRQALGQGPEFLTYFNYEAQQDKSGLPNDRFSAERPEGSISTLTIQRTEQRDSAMYRCASSLVGRGNSLNTEAFFGQGTRLTVV.

The chain employs TRBV6-4 and TRBJ1-1; TRBD1 matches at 9 bases. The CDR3 runs to 14 residues. Looked up from germline, CDR1 is MRHNA and CDR2 is SNTAGT. V gave up 6 bases and J gave up 5 bases; unmatched junction bases: 7. The CDR3 nucleotides are TGTGCCAGCAGGCTGGACAGGGGCGGAACTGAAGCTTTCTTT. Residues: CASRLDRGGTEAFF.

This clone was observed once. The chain combines TRBV5-4 with TRBJ2-1, with 12 nucleotides matching TRBD1. The CDR3 runs to 14 residues. V dropped 4 bases and J dropped 8; count of bases not matched to a gene: 4. CDR1 and CDR2 from the germline V gene are SGHNT and YYREEE (reference sequence). CDR3 region: CASSPGTGGDEQFF. The CDR3 nucleotides read TGTGCCAGCAGCCCCGGGACAGGGGGCGATGAGCAGTTCTTC. Supplemented by reference TRBV5-4 and TRBJ2-1, the full variable domain reads ETGVTQSPTHLIKTRGQQVTLRCSSQSGHNTVSWYQQALGQGPQFIFQYYREEENGRGNFPPRFSGLQFPNYSSELNVNALELDDSALYLCASSPGTGGDEQFFGPGTRLTVL.

This clone showed up just a few times. This sequence joins TRBV30 and TRBJ2-1; 7 positions match TRBD1. The V gene's germline CDR1 is GTSNPN and CDR2 SVGIG (reference sequence). The CDR3 is made up of 15 amino acids. J was trimmed by 0 bases and V by 4 bases; bases with no gene match: 6. The CDR3 region has the DNA TGTGCCTGGACTACGGACAGGACCTCCTACAATGAGCAGTTCTTC. It is translated as CAWTTDRTSYNEQFF.

V and J are TRBV18 and TRBJ1-6; 9 bases are a match to TRBD1. V shed 3 bases, J shed 11 bases, and the junction held 14 bases outside the gene matches. From germline, CDR1 is KGHSH and CDR2 LQKENI. The CDR3 loop spans 17 amino acids. The DNA of the CDR3 is TGTGCCAGCTCACCCGCGTTGATGGGACAGGGTTTGACACCCCTCCACTTT. This encodes CASSPALMGQGLTPLHF.

This rearrangement joins TRBV6-6 to TRBJ1-3; TRBD1 matches 8 bases. Germline CDR1 and CDR2: MNHNY and SVGAGI (reference sequence). The J segment lost 6 bases and the V segment lost 8 bases, leaving 3 bases of the junction unmatched. This CDR3 comprises 12 residues. CDR3 region: CASDRGANTIYF. The CDR3 bases are TGTGCCAGCGACAGGGGCGCAAACACCATATATTTT.

The table lists this clone with a few counts. The V call is TRBV7-2, the J call TRBJ2-7, with 8 nucleotides matching TRBD2. The ends lost 1 base at V and 2 bases at J; junction bases unmatched: 4. The CDR3 runs to 15 residues. The germline V gene encodes CDR1 SGHTA and CDR2 FQGNSA. For the CDR3, the DNA is TGTGCCAGCAGCTTAGGACTAGCGCTCACCTACGAGCAGTACTTC. This codes for CASSLGLALTYEQYF.

CDR3 sequence (DNA): TGTGCCAGCAGTTTATCCACCTCTAGCGGGAGTAACACCGGGGAGCTGTTTTTT. This gives the protein CASSLSTSSGSNTGELFF. The rearrangement joins TRBV28 to TRBJ2-2; 10 positions agree with TRBD2. From germline, CDR1 is MDHEN and CDR2 SYDVKM. The CDR3 runs 18 residues. The ends lost 1 base at V and 2 bases at J; junction bases unmatched: 7. The complete variable domain, with remaining parts taken from reference TRBV28 and TRBJ2-2, reads DVKVTQSSRYLVKRTGEKVFLECVQDMDHENMFWYRQDPGLGLRLIYFSYDVKMKEKGDIPEGYSVSREKKERFSLILESASTNQTSMYLCASSLSTSSGSNTGELFFGEGSRLTVL.

This clone was recorded once. V gene TRBV29-1 combines with J gene TRBJ1-1; TRBD1 is a possible D gene (6 bases). The germline gives CDR1 SQVTM, CDR2 ANQGSEA. V gave up 5 bases and J gave up 5 bases, with 18 bases separating them. This CDR3 is 14 amino acids long. In DNA, the CDR3 is TGCAGCGTTCCTCCGACAGGTGCCGGTACTGAAGCTTTCTTT. It codes for CSVPPTGAGTEAFF. Together with reference TRBV29-1 and TRBJ1-1, the CDR3 gives the full variable domain: SAVISQKPSRDICQRGTSLTIQCQVDSQVTMMFWYRQQPGQSLTLIATANQGSEATYESGFVIDKFPISRPNLTFSTLTVSNMSPEDSSIYLCSVPPTGAGTEAFFGQGTRLTVV.

This chain links TRBV7-2 with TRBJ2-7, with 8 bases aligning to TRBD1. Germline V gene lookup returns CDR1 SGHTA and CDR2 FQGNSA. The CDR3 loop spans 15 amino acids. V dropped 4 bases and J dropped 5; count of bases not matched to a gene: 10. CDR3 coding DNA: TGTGCCAGCAGCTCGCAGACAGGGGTCGTGCACGAGCAGTACTTC. This codes for CASSSQTGVVHEQYF.

This rearrangement joins TRBV4-3 to TRBJ1-2; TRBD1 aligns across 7 bases. This CDR3 has 14 residues. The germline V gene has CDR1 LGHNA and CDR2 YSLEER. The trim removed 4 bases at V and 4 bases at J, leaving 6 bases unmatched. The CDR3 DNA follows: TGCGCCAGCAGCCCGGACAGGAGGGGCTATGGCTACACCTTC. Protein: CASSPDRRGYGYTF.

The chain links TRBV21-1 to TRBJ2-5; the table's TRBD2 call for D was not verified on the DNA. TRBV21-1 is given as a pseudogene. There are 15 residues in the CDR3. The CDR3, as DNA: TGTGCCAGCGGGGAGGGAGGCAAGGGAAAGGAGACCCAGTACTTC. Its translation: CASGEGGKGKETQYF.

The rearrangement joins TRBV19 to TRBJ2-1; D possibly corresponds to TRBD2 (5 bases). The germline V and J ends were trimmed by 5 bases and 10 bases, with 18 bases remaining between them. Germline lookup yields CDR1 LNHDA and CDR2 SQIVND (reference sequence). This CDR3 contains 14 residues. The CDR3 bases are TGTGCCAGTAGTGGGGTGGGAGCCCCAATAGAGCAGTTCTTC. Its protein product is CASSGVGAPIEQFF.

This clone turned up a few times. The chain joins TRBV6-5 to TRBJ2-6; 7 bases are shared with TRBD1. The junction had 6 bases not matched to a gene; V was cut back by 8 bases and J by 2 bases. The germline gives CDR1 MNHEY, CDR2 SVGAGI. The CDR3 has 15 residues. This chain's CDR3 is CASHTTGAGANVLTF. CDR3 DNA sequence: TGTGCCAGCCATACCACAGGGGCTGGGGCCAACGTCCTGACTTTC.

Only one count was recorded for this clone. V usage is TRBV14 and J usage is TRBJ1-6; 9 bases fit TRBD1. Germline CDR1 reads SGHDN; CDR2 reads FVKESK. The CDR3 is 17 residues long. V gave up 0 bases and J gave up 7 bases; unmatched junction bases: 7. Written as DNA, the CDR3 is TGTGCCAGCAGCCAAGAAGGGACAGGGAGGTTAAATTCACCCCTCCACTTT. Protein: CASSQEGTGRLNSPLHF.

CDR3 DNA sequence: TGTGCCTGGAGTGACGGGAGGGCCGGCCAAGAGACCCAGTACTTC. As protein: CAWSDGRAGQETQYF. The chain employs TRBV30 and TRBJ2-5; 8 nucleotides match TRBD2. Losses at the gene ends were 1 base for V and 1 base for J; bases not matched to a gene: 5. CDR1 and CDR2 (germline): GTSNPN, SVGIG (reference sequence). The CDR3 sequence is 15 residues long.

For the CDR3, the DNA is TGTGCCAGCAGCTTAGGGACTGACACAGATACGCAGTATTTT. Encoded protein: CASSLGTDTDTQYF. The V and J genes are TRBV7-2 and TRBJ2-3; D may be TRBD2 (5 bases). V lost 1 base to trimming and J lost 2 bases, with 7 bases between them. The CDR3 totals 14 residues. CDR1 and CDR2 from the germline V gene are SGHTA and FQGNSA.

The chain is built from TRBV7-8 and TRBJ1-1; 7 bases agree with TRBD1. The length of the CDR3 is 15 residues. Germline assignment: CDR1 SGHVS and CDR2 FQNEAQ. With V trimmed by 5 bases and J by 0 bases, 6 bases remained unmatched. DNA for the CDR3: TGTGCCAGCAGCGCGATCGGGACAGTGAACACTGAAGCTTTCTTT. Residues: CASSAIGTVNTEAFF.

This clone was detected once. This sequence joins TRBV4-2 and TRBJ2-7, with D tentatively TRBD1 (5 bases). Germline CDR1 and CDR2: LGHNA and YNFKEQ. The V end was cut by 0 bases, the J end by 6 bases, with 9 bases between. The CDR3 has 13 amino acids. For the CDR3, the DNA is TGTGCCAGCAGCCAAGAAGGGGCCGTCGAGCAGTACTTC. Protein: CASSQEGAVEQYF.

This clone came up once. The gene calls are TRBV18 and TRBJ2-1, with a possible D match to TRBD2 (5 bases). The ends were cut back, 3 bases at V and 6 bases at J, with 15 bases in the middle. Germline CDR1 and CDR2: KGHSH and LQKENI. This CDR3 is built from 15 residues. The CDR3 reads CASSPQRTAPNEQFF. Here the CDR3 DNA reads TGTGCCAGCTCACCTCAGAGGACTGCCCCCAATGAGCAGTTCTTC.

This clone has a single count. This rearrangement joins TRBV11-1 to TRBJ1-2; 8 bases align to TRBD1. The CDR3 spans 14 residues. Trimming at V came to 5 bases and at J to 4 bases, leaving 6 bases not matched to a gene. CDR1 SGHAT and CDR2 FQDESV come from the germline V gene (reference sequence). CDR3 residues: CASSTLQGGYGYTF. The DNA for the CDR3 is TGTGCCAGCAGCACACTACAGGGGGGCTATGGCTACACCTTC.

The chain has TRBV7-3 and TRBJ2-5, with TRBD2 as a possible D gene (5 bases). CDR1 is SGHTA and CDR2 is FQGTGA in the germline V gene. The CDR3 is 14 residues long. Trimming took 2 bases from V and 2 from J, leaving 9 bases between them. The CDR3 DNA follows: TGTGCCAGCAGCTTAGGAGGCCCACAAGAGACCCAGTACTTC. Translated, it gives CASSLGGPQETQYF.

V usage is TRBV23-1 and J usage is TRBJ1-1; D is perhaps TRBD1 (6 bases). TRBV23-1 falls under the ORF class, with uncertain function. The CDR3 is made up of 17 amino acids. V was cut by 1 base and J by 4 bases, with 19 bases left in between. The CDR3 region is CASSQWWAQGSFTEAFF. The CDR3 nucleotides read TGCGCCAGCAGTCAATGGTGGGCCCAGGGGTCCTTCACTGAAGCTTTCTTT.